This T cell receptor (beta chain) stems from a study of cytomegalovirus exposure and HLA in healthy donors. Study-wide points: The study labeled roughly 160 TCR beta chains cytomegalovirus-associated. Most CMV-associated TCR beta chains were later found to appear HLA-restricted.

This CDR3 is built from 13 residues. The germline CDR1 and CDR2 sequences are SGHTA and FQGNSA. Deletions cut 2 bases from V and 9 bases from J, with 11 bases between. Researchers ran the PCR with 60 Vbeta and 13 Jbeta primers. Only in-frame clones appear in the TCRdb table, and some are missing; sequencing was by immunoSEQ multiplex PCR. The data show 120,000 or so clones, roughly 76% seen once. Details on this clone: Its specificity is not known.

The TCR originated in a woman aged 45-65 years in good health and CMV-seronegative. The chain combines TRBV7-2 with TRBJ2-1, with no clear D. The sample consisted of PBMCs. The CDR3 region is CASSLLRTGEQFF. The CDR3 DNA is TGTGCCAGCAGCTTACTTCGCACTGGTGAGCAGTTCTTC.